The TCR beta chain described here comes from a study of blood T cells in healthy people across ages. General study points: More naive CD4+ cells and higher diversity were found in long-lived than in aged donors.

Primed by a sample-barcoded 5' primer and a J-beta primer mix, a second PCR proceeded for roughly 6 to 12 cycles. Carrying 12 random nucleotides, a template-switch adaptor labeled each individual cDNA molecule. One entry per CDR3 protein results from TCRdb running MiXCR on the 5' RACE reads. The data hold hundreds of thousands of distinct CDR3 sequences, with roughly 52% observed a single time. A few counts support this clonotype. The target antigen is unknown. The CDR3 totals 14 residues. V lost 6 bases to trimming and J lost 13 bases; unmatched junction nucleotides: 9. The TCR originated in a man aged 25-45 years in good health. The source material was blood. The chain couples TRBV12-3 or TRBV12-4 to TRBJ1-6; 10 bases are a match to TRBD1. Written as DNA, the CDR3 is TGTGCCAGCAGACCGGGACAGGGGTATCCCCCCCTCCACTTT. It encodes CASRPGQGYPPLHF.